This is a list of T cell receptor beta chains from one sample in a study of blood T cell repertoires in COVID-19. The repertoire was sequenced with immunoSEQ multiplex PCR; TCRdb's copy has only in-frame clones and lacks some. This sample carries roughly 140,000 clones, roughly 79% of them seen once, and the ten largest clones take about 1.8%. Sequencing was performed on peripheral blood. The origin of the receptors is a woman aged 55-70 years with acute or convalescent COVID-19. Both conserved end residues are part of each CDR3. A D gene is named only where the DNA matches it firmly. Clone size is given for some rows only: seen once, a few or many times, or a class if the clone is expanded.

>few|TRBD1|TRBJ1-5|TRBV28|15
TGTGCCAGCAGTTACAGGGGGCGCGGGAGTCAGCCCCAGCATTTT
CASSYRGRGSQPQHF
>.|TRBD2|TRBJ2-3|TRBV4-1|19
TGCGCCAGCAGCCAAATGCCGACTAGCGGGATACGTGTCACAGATACGCAGTATTTT
CASSQMPTSGIRVTDTQYF
>few|.|TRBJ1-4|TRBV27|17
TGTGCCAGCAGTCCTCTCGGTCGTCGCGGGCCGGATGAAAAACTGTTTTTT
CASSPLGRRGPDEKLFF
>.|TRBD2|TRBJ2-1|TRBV24-1|16
TGTGCCACCAGTGATTTGTTTAGCGGGAGGGGGAATGAGCAGTTCTTC
CATSDLFSGRGNEQFF
>once|TRBD2|TRBJ2-1|TRBV7-3|15
TGTGCCAGCAGCTTTAGCGGGAGGGGTCGCAATGAGCAGTTCTTC
CASSFSGRGRNEQFF
>.|TRBD1|TRBJ1-2|TRBV30|14
TGTGCCTGGACCAACAGACAGGGAAACTATGGCTACACCTTC
CAWTNRQGNYGYTF
>.|TRBD1|TRBJ1-3|TRBV6-6|18
TGTGCCAGCAGCCGACGATCCGGGACAGGGGACGAAGGGAACACCATATATTTT
CASSRRSGTGDEGNTIYF
>few|.|TRBJ1-1|TRBV11-2|14
TGTGCCAGCAGGAACCAGGGTAGCCAGGGTGAAGCTTTCTTT
CASRNQGSQGEAFF
>few|.|TRBJ1-1|TRBV29-1|15
TGCAGCGTTGTTCCGACCGGGTCGCTTGTCTCTGAAGCTTTCTTT
CSVVPTGSLVSEAFF
>once|.|TRBJ2-1|TRBV24-1|16
TGTGCCACCAGTGACCGCAACTTGAGCTCCTACAATGAGCAGTTCTTC
CATSDRNLSSYNEQFF
>.|TRBD1|TRBJ1-3|TRBV7-8|15
TGTGCCAGCAGTTCACAGGGGTTCTCTGGAAACACCATATATTTT
CASSSQGFSGNTIYF
>.|.|TRBJ2-2|TRBV9|16
TGTGCCAGCAGCGTAGGTGCGGCTGCGAACACCGGGGAGCTGTTTTTT
CASSVGAAANTGELFF
>.|TRBD1|TRBJ2-1|TRBV5-1|13
TGCGCCAGCAGCCCGGACAGGGTTAATGAGCAGTTCTTC
CASSPDRVNEQFF
>.|.|TRBJ1-5|TRBV14|14
TGTGCCAGCAGCCCGACAGGAATGAACCAGCCCCAGCATTTT
CASSPTGMNQPQHF
>.|TRBD1|TRBJ1-2|TRBV28|14
TGTGCCAGCAGACAGGGGGACAGAAACTATGGCTACACCTTC
CASRQGDRNYGYTF
>.|.|TRBJ1-2|TRBV3-1/TRBV3-2|15
TGTGCCAGCAGCCAAGATAGGCGAGGGAGAGAGGGCTACACCTTC
CASSQDRRGREGYTF
>.|TRBD2|TRBJ2-1|TRBV7-2|16
TGTGCCAGCAGCTTGGCTTACGGGGGGGGCTACAATGAGCAGTTCTTC
CASSLAYGGGYNEQFF
>.|TRBD1|TRBJ1-2|TRBV6-5|14
TGTGCCAGCACCCCGACAGGGAGCTATGGAGGCTACACCTTC
CASTPTGSYGGYTF
>.|.|TRBJ2-2|TRBV7-6|18
TGTGCCAGCAGCTTACTGGTCTCGGGAGCCGGTAACACCGGGGAGCTGTTTTTT
CASSLLVSGAGNTGELFF
>.|TRBD1|TRBJ1-1|TRBV28|15
TGTGCCAGCAGATATACAGGGGCTCAACGTTCTGAAGCTTTCTTT
CASRYTGAQRSEAFF
>once|.|TRBJ2-1|TRBV3-1/TRBV3-2|17
TGTGCCAGCAGCCAAGGTAGGGGGAGGGCCGGCTACAATGAGCAGTTCTTC
CASSQGRGRAGYNEQFF
>.|.|TRBJ2-7|TRBV11-2|13
TGTGCCAGCAGCTTACGGCAGGGTTACGAGCAGTACTTC
CASSLRQGYEQYF
>.|.|TRBJ2-5|TRBV2|14
TGTGCCAGCAATGGGGGGTGGGCAAGTAAGACCCAGTACTTC
CASNGGWASKTQYF
>.|TRBD1|TRBJ1-1|TRBV28|12
TGTGCCAGCAGTTTGGGACAGCTTGAAGCTTTCTTT
CASSLGQLEAFF
>.|.|TRBJ1-5|TRBV5-1|15
TGCGCCAGCAGTACTCAGGGTGGGTTAGATCAGCCCCAGCATTTT
CASSTQGGLDQPQHF
>.|.|TRBJ2-7|TRBV24-1|12
TGTGCCACCAGTGGGTCAGGGGGGGAGCAGTACTTC
CATSGSGGEQYF
>.|.|TRBJ2-7|TRBV21-1|14
TGTGCCAGCAGCAAAGTTAGGCAGGCCTACGAGCAGTACTTC
CASSKVRQAYEQYF
>.|.|TRBJ1-2|TRBV28|17
TGTGCCAGCAGTTTCTCCAGGGGCGCTCGCGGGGGAGCCGGCTACACCTTC
CASSFSRGARGGAGYTF
>.|TRBD1|TRBJ2-7|TRBV10-3|14
TGTGCCATCAGGGTGGACAGGGGCTCCTACGAGCAGTACTTC
CAIRVDRGSYEQYF
>.|.|TRBJ2-7|TRBV6-5|11
TGTGCCAGCACAGGGGGGTACGAGCAGTACTTC
CASTGGYEQYF
>few|.|TRBJ1-1|TRBV18|12
TGTGCCAGCTCACCAACACACACTGAAGCTTTCTTT
CASSPTHTEAFF
>.|.|TRBJ1-3|TRBV10-2|14
TGCGCCAGCAGTGAGCAGGGCTCTGGAAACACCATATATTTT
CASSEQGSGNTIYF
>.|TRBD1|TRBJ1-5|TRBV28|16
TGTGCCAGCAGTTCGAACAGGGGTGAGAACAATCAGCCCCAGCATTTT
CASSSNRGENNQPQHF
>.|.|TRBJ1-5|TRBV7-8|14
TGTGCCAGCAGCTTTGGGGCGAGCAATCAGCCCCAGCATTTT
CASSFGASNQPQHF
>.|TRBD2|TRBJ2-1|TRBV3-1/TRBV3-2|18
TGTGCCAGCAGCCACGGACTAGCGGGAGTTCTCTCCTACAATGAGCAGTTCTTC
CASSHGLAGVLSYNEQFF
>few|TRBD2|TRBJ2-1|TRBV9|17
TGTGCCAGCAGCCCTTATCCGGGACTAGGGATAGACAATGAGCAGTTCTTC
CASSPYPGLGIDNEQFF
>.|.|TRBJ1-6|TRBV5-4|13
TGTGCCAGCAGCTTGGGTGCGAATTCACCCCTCCACTTT
CASSLGANSPLHF
>few|.|TRBJ2-5|TRBV7-3|13
TGTGCCAGCAGCTTAACGTATTCAGAGACCCAGTACTTC
CASSLTYSETQYF
>once|TRBD1|TRBJ2-4|TRBV7-9|18
TGTGCCAGCAGCTTAGGACAGGGAAGCCCCCTAGCCAAAAACATTCAGTACTTC
CASSLGQGSPLAKNIQYF
>.|TRBD1|TRBJ1-1|TRBV29-1|14
TGCAGCGTTTCCAGGGGGCAAATGAACACTGAAGCTTTCTTT
CSVSRGQMNTEAFF
>.|TRBD1|TRBJ2-2|TRBV5-4|15
TGTGCCAGCAGCCGACAGGGGCCGAACACCGGGGAGCTGTTTTTT
CASSRQGPNTGELFF
>.|TRBD1|TRBJ1-2|TRBV7-2|15
TGTGCCAGCAGCTTCCCAAGACAGGGTCTCTATGGCTACACCTTC
CASSFPRQGLYGYTF
>.|TRBD2|TRBJ2-1|TRBV14|19
TGTGCCAGCAGCCAAGATGTACGGACTAGCGGGAGGGCCTACAATGAGCAGTTCTTC
CASSQDVRTSGRAYNEQFF
>.|.|TRBJ2-1|TRBV7-9|14
TGTGCCAGCAGCCCCCCACTTTCCTACAATGAGCAGTTCTTC
CASSPPLSYNEQFF
>once|.|TRBJ2-3|TRBV5-6|15
TGTGCCAGCAGCCGACGGACTGAGCGAATGGATACGCAGTATTTT
CASSRRTERMDTQYF
>.|TRBD2|TRBJ2-2|TRBV5-1|15
TGCGCCAGCAGCGTAGCGGGAGGCCAATCCGGGGAGCTGTTTTTT
CASSVAGGQSGELFF
>.|TRBD2|TRBJ2-7|TRBV5-1|15
TGCGCCAGCAGCGCTACTAGCGGGAGGGCTAGTGAGCAGTACTTC
CASSATSGRASEQYF
>.|TRBD1|TRBJ2-7|TRBV6-4|16
TGTGCCAGCGCTACCGTGGACAGGCAGAACCCCTACGAGCAGTACTTC
CASATVDRQNPYEQYF
>.|TRBD2|TRBJ2-5|TRBV28|17
TGTGCCAGCAGTTTGGCCGAAGGACTAGCGGGGAGTAGGACCCAGTACTTC
CASSLAEGLAGSRTQYF